This entry lists 8 T cell receptor beta chains sequenced from one sample in a study of blood T cell repertoires in COVID-19. Only in-frame clones appear in the TCRdb table, and some are missing; sequencing was by immunoSEQ multiplex PCR. The sample includes approximately 80,000 clones, 70% to 75% of them seen just once. The sequencing input was peripheral blood. The receptor set was obtained from a man aged 50 to 59 with active or convalescent COVID-19.

V and J are TRBV7-2 and TRBJ1-5; no clear D. The V gene's germline CDR1 is SGHTA and CDR2 FQGNSA. V was trimmed by 1 base and J by 4 bases, leaving 11 bases between them. The CDR3 consists of 15 residues. DNA for the CDR3: TGTGCCAGCAGCTTAGATAGGAGCCTGAATCAGCCCCAGCATTTT. Its translation is CASSLDRSLNQPQHF.

V usage is TRBV10-2 and J usage is TRBJ1-6, with TRBD1 identical over 7 bases. The V and J ends lost 8 bases and 1 base, in that order; junction bases with no gene match: 5. The CDR3 contains 15 residues. The V gene's germline CDR1 is WSHSY and CDR2 SAAADI. The CDR3 coding sequence is TGCGCCAGCGGGGAGACAGGGTCCTATAATTCACCCCTCCACTTT. The encoded protein is CASGETGSYNSPLHF.

This clone was counted only a few times. The V gene is TRBV9, the J gene TRBJ1-1; no definite D call. This CDR3 spans 15 amino acids. The V end was cut by 0 bases, the J end by 4 bases, with 13 bases between. Germline assignment: CDR1 SGDLS and CDR2 YYNGEE. CDR3 sequence: CASSVADLGGTEAFF. CDR3 bases: TGTGCCAGCAGCGTAGCTGACCTGGGAGGCACTGAAGCTTTCTTT.

The CDR3 region is CASSLDAQGFSGYTF. The DNA of the CDR3 is TGTGCCAGCAGCTTGGACGCACAGGGGTTTAGTGGCTACACCTTC. The chain has TRBV5-5 and TRBJ1-2, with TRBD1 matching 7 bases. J lost 7 bases, V lost 0 bases, and 9 bases had no gene match. The CDR3 spans 15 residues. CDR1 SGHKS and CDR2 YYEKEE come from the germline V gene (reference sequence). The whole variable domain, remainder taken from reference TRBV5-5 and TRBJ1-2, is DAGVTQSPTHLIKTRGQQVTLRCSPISGHKSVSWYQQVLGQGPQFIFQYYEKEERGRGNFPDRFSARQFPNYSSELNVNALLLGDSALYLCASSLDAQGFSGYTFGSGTRLTVV.

The chain employs TRBV7-2 and TRBJ2-7; tentatively, D is TRBD1 (7 bases). The CDR3 has 15 residues. Germline assignment: CDR1 SGHTA and CDR2 FQGNSA. The V end was cut by 7 bases, the J end by 4 bases, with 20 bases between. Written as DNA, the CDR3 is TGTGCCAGCACTCTAGCCTCAGGGGGGCTTTACGAGCAGTACTTC. Translation: CASTLASGGLYEQYF.

V gene TRBV5-4 combines with J gene TRBJ1-2, with a weak D call TRBD1 (5 bases). The CDR3 extends over 15 amino acids. With 4 bases removed from V and 2 bases from J, the gap between germline ends came to 15 bases. Germline loops: CDR1 SGHNT, CDR2 YYREEE (reference sequence). CDR3 in amino acids: CASSPDGGLNYGYTF. The CDR3 nucleotides read TGTGCCAGCAGCCCCGATGGGGGGTTGAACTATGGCTACACCTTC. Full variable domain (rest looked up from reference TRBV5-4 and TRBJ1-2): ETGVTQSPTHLIKTRGQQVTLRCSSQSGHNTVSWYQQALGQGPQFIFQYYREEENGRGNFPPRFSGLQFPNYSSELNVNALELDDSALYLCASSPDGGLNYGYTFGSGTRLTVV.

This rearrangement joins TRBV6-5 to TRBJ2-3; 7 nucleotides align to TRBD2. Per the germline V gene, CDR1 is MNHEY and CDR2 is SVGAGI. The CDR3 is 15 residues long. Trimming at V came to 6 bases and at J to 6 bases, leaving 12 bases not matched to a gene. This CDR3 reads CASRRGLVGPDTQYF. CDR3 nucleotides: TGTGCCAGCAGACGCGGACTAGTCGGGCCTGATACGCAGTATTTT.

The chain combines TRBV5-1 with TRBJ1-6; D call uncertain. This CDR3 has 14 amino acids. V lost 8 bases and J lost 8, with 17 bases in between. Germline V lookup: CDR1 SGHRS, CDR2 YFSETQ. The CDR3 sequence is CARPGSLGHSPLHF. For the CDR3, the DNA is TGCGCCAGACCGGGGTCCTTAGGACATTCACCCCTCCACTTT.